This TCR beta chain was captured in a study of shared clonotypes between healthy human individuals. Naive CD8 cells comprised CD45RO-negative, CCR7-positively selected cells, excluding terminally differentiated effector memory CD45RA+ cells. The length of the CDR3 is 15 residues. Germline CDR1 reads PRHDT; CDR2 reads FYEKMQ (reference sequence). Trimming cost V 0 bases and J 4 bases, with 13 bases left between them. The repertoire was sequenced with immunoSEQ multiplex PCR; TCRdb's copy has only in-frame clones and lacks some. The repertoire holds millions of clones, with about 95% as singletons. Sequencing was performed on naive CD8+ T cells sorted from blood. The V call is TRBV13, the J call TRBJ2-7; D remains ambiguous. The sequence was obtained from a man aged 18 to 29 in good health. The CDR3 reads CASSLGGSTYYEQYF. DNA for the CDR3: TGTGCCAGCAGCTTAGGGGGATCAACATATTACGAGCAGTACTTC.